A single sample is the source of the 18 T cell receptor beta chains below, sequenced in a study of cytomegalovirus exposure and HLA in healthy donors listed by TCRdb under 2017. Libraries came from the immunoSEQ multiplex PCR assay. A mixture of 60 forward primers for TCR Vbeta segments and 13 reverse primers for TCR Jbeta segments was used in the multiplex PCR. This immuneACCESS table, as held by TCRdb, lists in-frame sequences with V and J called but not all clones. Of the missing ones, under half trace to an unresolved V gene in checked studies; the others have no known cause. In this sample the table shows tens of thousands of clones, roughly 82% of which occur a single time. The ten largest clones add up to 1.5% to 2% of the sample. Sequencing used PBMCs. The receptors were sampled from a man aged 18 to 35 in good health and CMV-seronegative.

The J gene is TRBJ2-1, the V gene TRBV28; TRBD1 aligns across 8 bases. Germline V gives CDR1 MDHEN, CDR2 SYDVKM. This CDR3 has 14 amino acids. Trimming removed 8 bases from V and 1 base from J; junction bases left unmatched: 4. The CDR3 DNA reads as TGTGCCAGCCGTACAGGGGGGTCCTACAATGAGCAGTTCTTC. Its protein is CASRTGGSYNEQFF.

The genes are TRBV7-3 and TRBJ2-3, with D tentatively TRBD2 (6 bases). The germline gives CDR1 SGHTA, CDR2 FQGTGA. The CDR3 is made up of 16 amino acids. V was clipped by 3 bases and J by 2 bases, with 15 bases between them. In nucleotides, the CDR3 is TGTGCCAGCAGCTTCCGAGGTAGCGGAACCACAGATACGCAGTATTTT. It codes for CASSFRGSGTTDTQYF.

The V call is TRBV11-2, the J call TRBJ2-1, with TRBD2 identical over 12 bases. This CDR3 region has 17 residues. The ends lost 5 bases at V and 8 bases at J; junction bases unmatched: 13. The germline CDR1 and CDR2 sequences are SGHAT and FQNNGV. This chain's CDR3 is CASSTGLAGASGDEQFF. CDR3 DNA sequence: TGTGCCAGCAGCACGGGACTAGCGGGTGCTTCCGGGGATGAGCAGTTCTTC.

The CDR3 is CASSPVLAGGQETQYF. The CDR3 region has the DNA TGTGCCAGCAGCCCTGTACTAGCGGGGGGGCAAGAGACCCAGTACTTC. The V and J genes are TRBV11-2 and TRBJ2-5; TRBD2 matches 13 bases. Trimming took 5 bases from V and 2 from J; bases not matched to a gene: 5. CDR3 length: 16 residues. Looked up from germline, CDR1 is SGHAT and CDR2 is FQNNGV.

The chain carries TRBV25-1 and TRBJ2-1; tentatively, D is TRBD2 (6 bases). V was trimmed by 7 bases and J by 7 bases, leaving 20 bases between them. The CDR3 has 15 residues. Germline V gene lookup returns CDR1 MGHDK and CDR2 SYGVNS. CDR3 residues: CASTFSGTASNEQFF. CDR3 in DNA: TGTGCCAGCACGTTTAGCGGCACAGCAAGTAATGAGCAGTTCTTC.

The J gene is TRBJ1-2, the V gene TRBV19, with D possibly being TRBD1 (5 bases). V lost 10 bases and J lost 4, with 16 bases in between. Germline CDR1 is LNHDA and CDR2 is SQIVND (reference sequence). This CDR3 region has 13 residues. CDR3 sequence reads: CATQRLRGYGYTF. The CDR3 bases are TGTGCCACCCAGCGTTTAAGGGGCTATGGCTACACCTTC.

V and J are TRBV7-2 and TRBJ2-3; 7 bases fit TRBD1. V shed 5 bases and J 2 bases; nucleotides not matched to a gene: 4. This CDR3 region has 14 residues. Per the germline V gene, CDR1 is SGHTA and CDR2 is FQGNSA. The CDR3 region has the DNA TGTGCCAGCAGCCCAAGGGGGCCCACAGATACGCAGTATTTT. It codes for CASSPRGPTDTQYF.

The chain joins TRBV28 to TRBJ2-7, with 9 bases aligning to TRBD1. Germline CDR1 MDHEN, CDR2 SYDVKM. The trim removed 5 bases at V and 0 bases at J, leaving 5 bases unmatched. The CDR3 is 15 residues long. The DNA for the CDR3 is TGTGCCAGCAGTGGGGGACAGGGTGGCTCCTACGAGCAGTACTTC. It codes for CASSGGQGGSYEQYF.

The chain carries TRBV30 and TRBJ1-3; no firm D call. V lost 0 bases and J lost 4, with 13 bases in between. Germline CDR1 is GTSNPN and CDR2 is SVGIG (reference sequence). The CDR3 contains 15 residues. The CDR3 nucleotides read TGTGCCTGGAGTGTACGCAGGACGGGGGGAAACACCATATATTTT. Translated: CAWSVRRTGGNTIYF.

The CDR3 sequence: CASSQEASGSYEQYF. DNA for the CDR3: TGTGCCAGCAGCCAAGAGGCTAGCGGGAGTTACGAGCAGTACTTC. The rearrangement uses TRBV4-2 and TRBJ2-7, with 10 bases identical to TRBD2. Germline assignment: CDR1 LGHNA and CDR2 YNFKEQ. V dropped 0 bases and J dropped 4; count of bases not matched to a gene: 3. The CDR3 loop spans 15 amino acids.

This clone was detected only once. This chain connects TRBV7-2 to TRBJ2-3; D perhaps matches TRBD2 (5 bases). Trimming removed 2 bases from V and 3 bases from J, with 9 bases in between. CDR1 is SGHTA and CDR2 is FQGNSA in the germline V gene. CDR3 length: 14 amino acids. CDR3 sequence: CASSLKDWTDTQYF. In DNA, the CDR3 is TGTGCCAGCAGCTTAAAGGACTGGACAGATACGCAGTATTTT. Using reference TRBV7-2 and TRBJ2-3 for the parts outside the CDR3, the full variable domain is GAGVSQSPSNKVTEKGKDVELRCDPISGHTALYWYRQSLGQGLEFLIYFQGNSAPDKSGLPSDRFSAERTGGSVSTLTIQRTQQEDSAVYLCASSLKDWTDTQYFGPGTRLTVL.

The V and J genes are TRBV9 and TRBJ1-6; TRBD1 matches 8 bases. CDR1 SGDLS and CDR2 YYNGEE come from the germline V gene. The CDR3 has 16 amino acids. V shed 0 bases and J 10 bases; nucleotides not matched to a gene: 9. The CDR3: CASSVGPTGVGSPLHF. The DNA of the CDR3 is TGTGCCAGCAGCGTAGGTCCGACAGGGGTAGGGTCACCCCTCCACTTT. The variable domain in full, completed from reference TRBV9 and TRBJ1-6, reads DSGVTQTPKHLITATGQRVTLRCSPRSGDLSVYWYQQSLDQGLQFLIQYYNGEERAKGNILERFSAQQFPDLHSELNLSSLELGDSALYFCASSVGPTGVGSPLHFGNGTRLTVT.

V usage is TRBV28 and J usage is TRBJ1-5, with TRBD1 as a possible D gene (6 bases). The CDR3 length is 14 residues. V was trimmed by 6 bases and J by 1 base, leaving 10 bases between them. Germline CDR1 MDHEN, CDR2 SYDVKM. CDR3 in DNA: TGTGCCAGCAGACTACAGGGAAGCAATCAGCCCCAGCATTTT. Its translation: CASRLQGSNQPQHF.

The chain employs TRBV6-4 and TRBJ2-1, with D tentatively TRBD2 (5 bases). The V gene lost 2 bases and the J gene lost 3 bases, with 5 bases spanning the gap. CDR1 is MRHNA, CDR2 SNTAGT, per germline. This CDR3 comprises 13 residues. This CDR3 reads CASSDTSYNEQFF. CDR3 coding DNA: TGTGCCAGCAGTGACACTAGCTACAATGAGCAGTTCTTC.

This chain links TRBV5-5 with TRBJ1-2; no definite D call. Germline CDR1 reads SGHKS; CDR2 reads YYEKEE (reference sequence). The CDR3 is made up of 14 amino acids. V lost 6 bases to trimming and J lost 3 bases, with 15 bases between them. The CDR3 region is CASTSSTRDYGYTF. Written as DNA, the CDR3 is TGTGCCAGCACCTCTTCCACGAGAGACTATGGCTACACCTTC.

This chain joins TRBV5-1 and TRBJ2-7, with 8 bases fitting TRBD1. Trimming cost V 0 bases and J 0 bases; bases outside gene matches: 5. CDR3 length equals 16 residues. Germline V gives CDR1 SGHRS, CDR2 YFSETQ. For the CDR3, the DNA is TGCGCCAGCAGCTTGGGCAGGGGGCGAGACTCCTACGAGCAGTACTTC. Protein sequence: CASSLGRGRDSYEQYF. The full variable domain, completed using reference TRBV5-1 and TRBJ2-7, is KAGVTQTPRYLIKTRGQQVTLSCSPISGHRSVSWYQQTPGQGLQFLFEYFSETQRNKGNFPGRFSGRQFSNSRSEMNVSTLELGDSALYLCASSLGRGRDSYEQYFGPGTRLTVT.

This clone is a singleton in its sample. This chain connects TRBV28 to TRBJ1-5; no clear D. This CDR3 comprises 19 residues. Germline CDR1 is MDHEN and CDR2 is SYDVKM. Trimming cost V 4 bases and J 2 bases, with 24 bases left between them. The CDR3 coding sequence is TGTGCCAGCAGTTCTTTAAAACCGACGCTACGGGTGGGCAATCAGCCCCAGCATTTT. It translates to CASSSLKPTLRVGNQPQHF.

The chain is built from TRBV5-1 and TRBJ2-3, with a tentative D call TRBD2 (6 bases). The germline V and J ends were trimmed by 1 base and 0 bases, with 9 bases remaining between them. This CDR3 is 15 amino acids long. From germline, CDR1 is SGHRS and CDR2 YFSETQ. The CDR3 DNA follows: TGCGCCAGCAGCTTGAGTACTAGCAGCACAGATACGCAGTATTTT. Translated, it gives CASSLSTSSTDTQYF.